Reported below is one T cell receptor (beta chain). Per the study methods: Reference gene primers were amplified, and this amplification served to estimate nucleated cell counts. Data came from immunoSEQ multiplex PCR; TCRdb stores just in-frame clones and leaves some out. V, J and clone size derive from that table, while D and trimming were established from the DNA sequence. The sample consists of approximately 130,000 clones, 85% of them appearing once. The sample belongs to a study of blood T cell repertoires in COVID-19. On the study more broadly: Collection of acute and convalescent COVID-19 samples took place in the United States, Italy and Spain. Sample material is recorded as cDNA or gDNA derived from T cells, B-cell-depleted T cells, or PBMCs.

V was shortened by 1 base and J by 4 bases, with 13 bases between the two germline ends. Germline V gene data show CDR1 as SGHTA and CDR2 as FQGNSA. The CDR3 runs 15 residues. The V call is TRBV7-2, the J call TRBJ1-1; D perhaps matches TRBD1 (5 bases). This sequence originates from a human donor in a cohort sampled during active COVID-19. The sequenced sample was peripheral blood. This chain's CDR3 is CASSLGTTGTTEAFF. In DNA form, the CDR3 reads TGTGCCAGCAGCTTAGGGACTACAGGAACCACTGAAGCTTTCTTT.